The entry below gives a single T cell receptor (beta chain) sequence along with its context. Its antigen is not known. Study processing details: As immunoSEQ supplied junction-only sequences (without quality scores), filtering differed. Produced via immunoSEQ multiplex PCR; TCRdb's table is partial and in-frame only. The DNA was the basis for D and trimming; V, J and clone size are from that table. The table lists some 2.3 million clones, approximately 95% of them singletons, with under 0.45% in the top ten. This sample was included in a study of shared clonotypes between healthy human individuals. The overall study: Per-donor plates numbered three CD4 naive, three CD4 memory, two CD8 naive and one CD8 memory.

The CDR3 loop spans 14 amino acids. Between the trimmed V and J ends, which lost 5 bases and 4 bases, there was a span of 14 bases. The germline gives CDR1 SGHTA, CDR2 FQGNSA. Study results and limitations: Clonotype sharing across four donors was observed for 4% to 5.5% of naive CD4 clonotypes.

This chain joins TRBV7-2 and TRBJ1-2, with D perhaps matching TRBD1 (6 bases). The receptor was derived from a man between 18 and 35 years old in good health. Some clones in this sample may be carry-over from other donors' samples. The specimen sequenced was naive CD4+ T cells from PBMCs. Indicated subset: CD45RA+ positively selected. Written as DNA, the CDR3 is TGTGCCAGCAGCCAAAACAGGGTGGGCTATGGCTACACCTTC. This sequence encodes CASSQNRVGYGYTF.